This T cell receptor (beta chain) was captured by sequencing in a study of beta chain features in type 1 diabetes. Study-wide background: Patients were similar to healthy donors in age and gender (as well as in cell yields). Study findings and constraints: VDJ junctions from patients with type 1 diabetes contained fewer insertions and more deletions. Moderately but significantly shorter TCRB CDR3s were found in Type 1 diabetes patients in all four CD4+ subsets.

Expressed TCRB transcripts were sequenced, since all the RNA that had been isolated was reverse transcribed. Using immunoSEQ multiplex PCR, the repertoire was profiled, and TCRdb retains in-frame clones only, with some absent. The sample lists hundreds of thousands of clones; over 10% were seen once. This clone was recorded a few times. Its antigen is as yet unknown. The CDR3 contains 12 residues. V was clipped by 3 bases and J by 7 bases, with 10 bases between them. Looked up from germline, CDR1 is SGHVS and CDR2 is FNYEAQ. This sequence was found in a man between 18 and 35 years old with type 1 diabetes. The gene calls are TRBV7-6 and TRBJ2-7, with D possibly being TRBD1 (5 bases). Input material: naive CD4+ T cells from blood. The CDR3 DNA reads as TGTGCCAGCAGCTTTTTAGGGGTGGAGCAGTACTTC. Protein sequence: CASSFLGVEQYF.